This T cell receptor beta chain was captured in a study of PD-1 blockade in mismatch repair-deficient tumors. Repertoires were generated with immunoSEQ multiplex PCR, while TCRdb's copy carries only in-frame clones and drops some. The data show under 50,000 clones, with 77% seen just once and around 3.5% held by the top ten. General study findings and limits: Tumor-resident clones, often absent from pretreatment blood, expanded after pembrolizumab and then contracted.

Of note for this clone: Its antigen is as yet unknown.

Mismatch repair deficiency was confirmed in all patients, by PCR or immunohistochemistry. Germline lookup yields CDR1 SGHNT and CDR2 YYREEE (reference sequence). The CDR3 covers 13 residues. V lost 2 bases, J lost 7 bases, and 10 bases lay in between. The sequence was collected from an adult with mismatch repair-deficient cancer. The chain carries TRBV5-4 and TRBJ1-3; D may be TRBD1 (5 bases). The material sequenced was PBMCs, taken before pembrolizumab treatment. The CDR3 sequence: CASSFQGSNTIYF. The CDR3 DNA reads TGTGCCAGCAGCTTCCAGGGAAGTAACACCATATATTTT.